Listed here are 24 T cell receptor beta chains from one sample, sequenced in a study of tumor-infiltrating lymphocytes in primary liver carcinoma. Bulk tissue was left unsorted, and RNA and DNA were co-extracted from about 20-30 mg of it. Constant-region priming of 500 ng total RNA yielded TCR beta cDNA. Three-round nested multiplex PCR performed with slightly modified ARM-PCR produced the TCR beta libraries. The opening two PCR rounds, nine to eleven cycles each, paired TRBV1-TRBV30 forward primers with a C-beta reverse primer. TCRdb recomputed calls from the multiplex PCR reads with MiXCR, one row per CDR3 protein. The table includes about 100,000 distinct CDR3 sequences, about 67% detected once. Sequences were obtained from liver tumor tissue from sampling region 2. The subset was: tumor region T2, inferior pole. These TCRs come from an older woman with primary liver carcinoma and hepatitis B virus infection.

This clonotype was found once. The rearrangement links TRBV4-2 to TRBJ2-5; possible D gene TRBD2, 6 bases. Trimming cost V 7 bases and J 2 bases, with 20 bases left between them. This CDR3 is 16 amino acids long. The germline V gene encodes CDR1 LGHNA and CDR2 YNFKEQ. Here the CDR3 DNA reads TGTGCCAGCATCCCCGCGGGATTAGCGGAACAAGAGACCCAGTACTTC. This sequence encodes CASIPAGLAEQETQYF.

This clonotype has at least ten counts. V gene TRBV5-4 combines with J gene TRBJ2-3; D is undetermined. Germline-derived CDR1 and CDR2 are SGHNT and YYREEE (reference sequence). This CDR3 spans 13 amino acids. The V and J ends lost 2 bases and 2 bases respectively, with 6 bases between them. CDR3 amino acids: CASSFQDTDTQYF. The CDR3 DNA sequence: TGTGCCAGCAGCTTTCAGGACACAGATACGCAGTATTTT.

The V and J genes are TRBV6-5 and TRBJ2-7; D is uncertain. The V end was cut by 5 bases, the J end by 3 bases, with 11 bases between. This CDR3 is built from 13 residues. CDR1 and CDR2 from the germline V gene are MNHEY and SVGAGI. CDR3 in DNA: TGTGCCAGCAGTCAGAACGCCGGCTACGAGCAGTACTTC. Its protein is CASSQNAGYEQYF.

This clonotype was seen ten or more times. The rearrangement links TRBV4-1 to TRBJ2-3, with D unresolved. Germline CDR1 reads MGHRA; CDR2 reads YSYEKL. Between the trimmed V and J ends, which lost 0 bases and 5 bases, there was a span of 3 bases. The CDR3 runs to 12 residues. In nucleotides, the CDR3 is TGCGCCAGCAGCCAAGATCTAGATACGCAGTATTTT. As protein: CASSQDLDTQYF.

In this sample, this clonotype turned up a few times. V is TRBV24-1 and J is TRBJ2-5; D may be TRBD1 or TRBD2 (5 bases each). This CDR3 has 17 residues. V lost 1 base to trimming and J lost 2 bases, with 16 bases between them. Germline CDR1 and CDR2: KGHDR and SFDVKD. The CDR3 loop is CATSDLGTGPRQETQYF. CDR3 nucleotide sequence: TGTGCCACCAGTGATTTAGGAACGGGGCCTAGACAAGAGACCCAGTACTTC.

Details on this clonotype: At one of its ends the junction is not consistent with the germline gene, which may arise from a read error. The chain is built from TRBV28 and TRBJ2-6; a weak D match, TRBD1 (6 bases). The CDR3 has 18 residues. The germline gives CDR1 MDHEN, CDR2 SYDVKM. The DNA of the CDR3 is TGCGCCAGCAGTTCGAATCCAGGGGAAGCCTCTGGGGCCAACGTCCTGACTTTC. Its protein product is CASSSNPGEASGANVLTF. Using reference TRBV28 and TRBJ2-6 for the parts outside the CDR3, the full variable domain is DVKVTQSSRYLVKRTGEKVFLECVQDMDHENMFWYRQDPGLGLRLIYFSYDVKMKEKGDIPEGYSVSREKKERFSLILESASTNQTSMYLCASSSNPGEASGANVLTFGAGSRLTVL.

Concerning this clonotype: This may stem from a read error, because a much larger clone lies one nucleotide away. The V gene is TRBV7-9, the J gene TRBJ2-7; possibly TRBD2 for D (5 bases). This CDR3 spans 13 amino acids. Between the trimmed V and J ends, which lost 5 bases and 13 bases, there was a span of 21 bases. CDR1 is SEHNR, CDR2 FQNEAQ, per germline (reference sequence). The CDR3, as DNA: TGTGCCAGCAGCGTGGACTGGAGAGCGCCGCATTACTTC. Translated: CASSVDWRAPHYF.

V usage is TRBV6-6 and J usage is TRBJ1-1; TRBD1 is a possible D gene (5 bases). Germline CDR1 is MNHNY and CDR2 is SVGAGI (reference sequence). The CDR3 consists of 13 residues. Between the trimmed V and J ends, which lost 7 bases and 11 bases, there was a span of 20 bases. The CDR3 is CASKKTGRTQAFF. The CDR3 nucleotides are TGTGCCAGCAAGAAGACGGGGCGGACTCAGGCTTTCTTT.

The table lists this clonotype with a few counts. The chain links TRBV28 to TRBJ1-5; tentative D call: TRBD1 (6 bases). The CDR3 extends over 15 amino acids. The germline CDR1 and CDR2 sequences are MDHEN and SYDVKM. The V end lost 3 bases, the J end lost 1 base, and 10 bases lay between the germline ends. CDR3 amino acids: CASSLGRGSNQPQHF. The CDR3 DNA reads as TGTGCCAGCAGTTTGGGGAGGGGGAGCAATCAGCCCCAGCATTTT.

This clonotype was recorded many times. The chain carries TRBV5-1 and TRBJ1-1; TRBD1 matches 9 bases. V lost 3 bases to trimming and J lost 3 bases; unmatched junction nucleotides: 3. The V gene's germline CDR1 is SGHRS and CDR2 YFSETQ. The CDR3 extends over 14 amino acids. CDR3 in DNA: TGCGCCAGCAGCTACCGGGACAGGGACACTGAAGCTTTCTTT. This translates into CASSYRDRDTEAFF.

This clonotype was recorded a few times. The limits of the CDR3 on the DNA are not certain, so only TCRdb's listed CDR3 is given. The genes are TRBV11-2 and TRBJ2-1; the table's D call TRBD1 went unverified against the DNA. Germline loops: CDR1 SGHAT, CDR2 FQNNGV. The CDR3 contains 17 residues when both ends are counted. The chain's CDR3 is CANSLTHGQGYRCEQFF.

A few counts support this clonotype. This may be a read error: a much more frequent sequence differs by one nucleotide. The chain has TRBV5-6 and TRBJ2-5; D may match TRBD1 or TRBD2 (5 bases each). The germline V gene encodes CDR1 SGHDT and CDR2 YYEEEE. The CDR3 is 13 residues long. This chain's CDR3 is CASSFARGEAQYF. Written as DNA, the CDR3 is TGTGCCAGCAGCTTTGCAAGGGGAGAGGCCCAGTACTTC.

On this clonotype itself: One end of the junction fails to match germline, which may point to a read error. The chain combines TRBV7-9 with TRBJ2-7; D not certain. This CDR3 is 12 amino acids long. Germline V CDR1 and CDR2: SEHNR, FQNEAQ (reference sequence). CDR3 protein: CANSHGRYEQYF. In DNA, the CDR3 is TGTGCCAACAGCCACGGACGATACGAACAGTACTTC. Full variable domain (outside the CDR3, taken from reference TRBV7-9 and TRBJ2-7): DTGVSQNPRHKITKRGQNVTFRCDPISEHNRLYWYRQTLGQGPEFLTYFQNEAQLEKSRLLSDRFSAERPKGSFSTLEIQRTEQGDSAMYLCANSHGRYEQYFGPGTRLTVT.

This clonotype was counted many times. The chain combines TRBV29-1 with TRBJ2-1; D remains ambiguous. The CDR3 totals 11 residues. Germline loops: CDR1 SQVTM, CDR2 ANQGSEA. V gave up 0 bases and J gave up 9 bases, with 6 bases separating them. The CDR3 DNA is TGCAGCGTTGAAGATCTTACTGAGCAGTTCTTC. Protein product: CSVEDLTEQFF.

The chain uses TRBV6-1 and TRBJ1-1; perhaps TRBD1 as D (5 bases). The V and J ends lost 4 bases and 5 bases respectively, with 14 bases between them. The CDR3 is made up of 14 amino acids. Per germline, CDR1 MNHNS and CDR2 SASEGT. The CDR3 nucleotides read TGTGCCAGCAGTGCGAGCTGGGGCCGGACTGAAGCTTTCTTT. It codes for CASSASWGRTEAFF.

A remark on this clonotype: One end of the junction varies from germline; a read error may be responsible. CDR3 residues: CTSSLDQGRNSPLLF. The CDR3 DNA reads as TGTACCAGCAGCTTAGATCAAGGGAGGAATTCACCCCTCCTCTTT. The V and J genes are TRBV11-2 and TRBJ1-6; D call uncertain. CDR1 is SGHAT, CDR2 FQNNGV, per germline. This CDR3 has 15 amino acids.

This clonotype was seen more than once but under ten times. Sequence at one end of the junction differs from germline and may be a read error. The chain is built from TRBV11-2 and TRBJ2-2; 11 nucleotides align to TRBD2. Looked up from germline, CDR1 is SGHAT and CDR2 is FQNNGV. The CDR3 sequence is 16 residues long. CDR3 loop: CASSRRLAGNTGEPFF. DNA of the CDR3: TGTGCCAGCAGTCGTCGACTAGCGGGAAACACCGGGGAGCCGTTTTTT.

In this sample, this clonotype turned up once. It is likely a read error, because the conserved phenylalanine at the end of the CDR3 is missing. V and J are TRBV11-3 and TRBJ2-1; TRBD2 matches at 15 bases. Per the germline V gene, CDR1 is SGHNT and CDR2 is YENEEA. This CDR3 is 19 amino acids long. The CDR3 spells CDSSAGQGGLAGGFDVQFY. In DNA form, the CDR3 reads TGTGACAGCAGCGCCGGACAGGGGGGACTAGCGGGAGGATTCGATGTGCAGTTCTAC.

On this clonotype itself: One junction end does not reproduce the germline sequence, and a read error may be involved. CDR3 residues: CSAGGTSRTGELFF. The CDR3 region has the DNA TGTAGCGCTGGAGGGACTAGCCGGACCGGGGAGCTGTTTTTT. This chain connects TRBV29-1 to TRBJ2-2; 9 bases map to TRBD2. CDR1 is SQVTM, CDR2 ANQGSEA, per germline. There are 14 residues in the CDR3.

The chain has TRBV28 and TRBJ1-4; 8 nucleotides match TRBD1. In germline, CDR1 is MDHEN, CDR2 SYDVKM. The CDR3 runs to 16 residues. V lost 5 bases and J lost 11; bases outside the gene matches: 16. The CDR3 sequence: CASSLELRDRRDKLFF. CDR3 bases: TGTGCCAGCAGTCTGGAACTCCGGGACAGGAGAGATAAACTGTTTTTT. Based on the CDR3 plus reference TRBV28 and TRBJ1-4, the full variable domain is DVKVTQSSRYLVKRTGEKVFLECVQDMDHENMFWYRQDPGLGLRLIYFSYDVKMKEKGDIPEGYSVSREKKERFSLILESASTNQTSMYLCASSLELRDRRDKLFFGSGTQLSVL.

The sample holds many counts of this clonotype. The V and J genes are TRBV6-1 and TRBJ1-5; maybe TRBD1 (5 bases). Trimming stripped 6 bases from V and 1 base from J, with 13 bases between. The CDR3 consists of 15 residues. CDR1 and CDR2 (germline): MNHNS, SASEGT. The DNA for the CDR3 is TGTGCCAGCAGGTCCGACAGAGGAAGCAATCAGCCCCAGCATTTT. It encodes CASRSDRGSNQPQHF.

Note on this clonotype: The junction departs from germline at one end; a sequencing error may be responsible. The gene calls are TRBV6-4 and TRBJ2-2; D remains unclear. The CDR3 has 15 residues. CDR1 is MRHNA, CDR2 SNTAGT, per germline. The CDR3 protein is CASSDRDGVTVELFF. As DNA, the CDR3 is TGTGCCAGCAGTGACAGGGATGGTGTCACCGTGGAGCTATTTTTT.

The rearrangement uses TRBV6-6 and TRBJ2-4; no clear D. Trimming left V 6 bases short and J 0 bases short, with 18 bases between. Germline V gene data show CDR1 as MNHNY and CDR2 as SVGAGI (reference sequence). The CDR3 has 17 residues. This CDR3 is CASSVNPAGLAKNIQYF. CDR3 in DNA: TGTGCCAGCAGCGTAAACCCGGCAGGTTTAGCCAAAAACATTCAGTACTTC.

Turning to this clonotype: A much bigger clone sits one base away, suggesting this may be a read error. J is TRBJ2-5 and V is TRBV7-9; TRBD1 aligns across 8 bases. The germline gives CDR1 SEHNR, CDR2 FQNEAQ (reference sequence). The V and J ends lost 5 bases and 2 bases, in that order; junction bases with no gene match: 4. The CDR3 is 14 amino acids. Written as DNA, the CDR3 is TGTGCCAGCAGCCTAAGACAGGGGCAAGAGACCCAGTACTTC. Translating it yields CASSLRQGQETQYF.